The 2 T cell receptor beta chains reported below all come from one sample, sequenced in a study of Graves' ophthalmopathy and Graves' hyperthyroidism. RNA transcripts provided the template for amplifying TCR beta CDR3 regions. Second-round multiplex PCR followed a first-round RT-PCR using HTBI primers. TCRdb called the multiplex PCR reads again in MiXCR, with one record for every CDR3 protein. Among 500,000 to 700,000 distinct CDR3 sequences listed, 22% were seen once. Source material: peripheral blood. The receptors derive from a woman younger than 35 with stable Graves' hyperthyroidism. Some clones in this sample may be carry-over from other donors' samples.

A word on this clonotype: Relative to the germline gene, one junction end is altered; a read error may explain this. The chain has TRBV5-1 and TRBJ2-5; the D gene is possibly TRBD2 (5 bases). CDR3 size: 14 residues. The V gene's germline CDR1 is SGHRS and CDR2 YFSETQ. CDR3 in amino acids: CVSSSHPAEETQYF. CDR3 DNA sequence: TGCGTCAGCAGCTCCCACCCAGCGGAAGAGACCCAGTACTTC.

The genes are TRBV20-1 and TRBJ1-6; 8 bases fit TRBD1. Germline-derived CDR1 and CDR2 are DFQATT and SNEGSKA (reference sequence). V gave up 0 bases and J gave up 4 bases; unmatched junction bases: 8. CDR3 length equals 17 residues. CDR3 sequence (DNA): TGCAGTGCTAGAGATAGGTCCGGACAGGGTTATAATTCACCCCTCCACTTT. Translating gives CSARDRSGQGYNSPLHF.